What follows are 32 T cell receptor beta chains derived from one specimen sequenced in a study of CD8+CD57+ T cells in acquired aplastic anemia. Genomic DNA, serving as template, underwent TCR beta VDJ and CDR3 profiling. TCRdb reprocessed the reads via MiXCR and lists one record per CDR3 protein. The sample holds hundreds of thousands of distinct CDR3 sequences, about a third seen once. In patients chosen for sequencing, flow cytometry had shown CD8+CD57+ cell expansion. Sequencing used sorted CD4+, CD8+, or CD8+CD57+ T cells (not recorded which) from PBMCs. All receptors derive from a human donor with aplastic anemia.

The genes are TRBV11-1 and TRBJ2-7; unclear D gene. Germline loops: CDR1 SGHAT, CDR2 FQDESV (reference sequence). This CDR3 region has 10 residues. The CDR3 DNA follows: TGTGCCAGCAGCTTAAGCGAGCAGGACGTC. Residues: CASSLSEQDV.

This clonotype was seen ten or more times. The CDR3 region has the DNA TGTGCCAGCAGTGTCCTGGGACAGGTCTACGAGCAGTACTTC. This codes for CASSVLGQVYEQYF. The chain employs TRBV6-1 and TRBJ2-7, with TRBD1 identical over 8 bases. CDR3 length: 14 residues. CDR1 and CDR2 from the germline V gene are MNHNS and SASEGT. J was trimmed by 3 bases and V by 4 bases; bases with no gene match: 5.

Only a few counts were recorded for this clonotype. The J gene is TRBJ2-1, the V gene TRBV25-1; unclear D gene. Trimming took off 5 bases at V and 0 bases at J, with 14 bases between the two ends. Germline V CDR1 and CDR2: MGHDK, SYGVNS. This CDR3 contains 16 residues. The DNA of the CDR3 is TGTGCCAGCAGTTTCTCTACTCGAAGCTCCTACAATGAGCAGTTCTTC. This sequence encodes CASSFSTRSSYNEQFF.

In its sample, this clonotype was seen many times. The CDR3 DNA reads TGTGCCAGCAGTTACGCCAGGGGTCAGCCCCAGCATTTT. Its protein is CASSYARGQPQHF. This chain connects TRBV6-5 to TRBJ1-5, with D possibly being TRBD1 (6 bases). The CDR3 is made up of 13 amino acids. The V and J ends lost 2 bases and 6 bases respectively, with 8 bases between them. Germline CDR1 is MNHEY and CDR2 is SVGAGI.

This sequence joins TRBV12-3 or TRBV12-4 and TRBJ2-3, with D possibly matching TRBD2 (6 bases). The V end lost 1 base, the J end lost 6 bases, and 14 bases lay between the germline ends. This CDR3 comprises 15 residues. In nucleotides, the CDR3 is TGTGCCAGCAGTTTAGGGGCGGGGTCACCTGATACGCAGTATTTT. Protein: CASSLGAGSPDTQYF.

This clonotype has a count of ten or more. The V gene is TRBV6-6, the J gene TRBJ1-6; D unclear. The germline V and J ends were trimmed by 2 bases and 7 bases, with 9 bases remaining between them. This CDR3 comprises 14 residues. CDR1 is MNHNY, CDR2 SVGAGI, per germline (reference sequence). In DNA, the CDR3 is TGTGCCAGCAGTTACGGAGAGGCCAATTCACCCCTCCACTTT. It specifies CASSYGEANSPLHF.

The V call is TRBV5-4, the J call TRBJ2-3; D is unresolved. This CDR3 spans 13 amino acids. Trimming stripped 4 bases from V and 2 bases from J, with 8 bases between. Germline-derived CDR1 and CDR2 are SGHNT and YYREEE (reference sequence). In nucleotides, the CDR3 is TGTGCCAGCAGCGCGACAAACACAGATACGCAGTATTTT. Translated, it gives CASSATNTDTQYF. Full variable domain (remainder filled in from reference TRBV5-4 and TRBJ2-3): ETGVTQSPTHLIKTRGQQVTLRCSSQSGHNTVSWYQQALGQGPQFIFQYYREEENGRGNFPPRFSGLQFPNYSSELNVNALELDDSALYLCASSATNTDTQYFGPGTRLTVL.

Ten or more counts support this clonotype. The rearrangement links TRBV24-1 to TRBJ1-5; no clear D gene. V lost 1 base, J lost 6 bases, and 6 bases lay in between. The CDR3 sequence is 13 residues long. Germline CDR1 is KGHDR and CDR2 is SFDVKD. The CDR3 nucleotides read TGTGCCACCAGTGATTTTGGGGTTCAGCCCCAGCATTTT. Its protein product is CATSDFGVQPQHF.

This clonotype was seen only once. The chain combines TRBV7-3 with TRBJ1-1; D may be TRBD1 (5 bases). Per the germline V gene, CDR1 is SGHTA and CDR2 is FQGTGA. Deletions cut 8 bases from V and 1 base from J, with 20 bases between. The CDR3 extends over 16 amino acids. In DNA, the CDR3 is TGTGCCAGCGGCCCCACGGGAGGACACAAGAACACTGAAGCTTTCTTT. Translating it yields CASGPTGGHKNTEAFF.

The table lists this clonotype with many counts. V and J are TRBV19 and TRBJ1-5, with D unclear. The CDR3 has 15 amino acids. CDR1 LNHDA and CDR2 SQIVND come from the germline V gene (reference sequence). Trimming removed 5 bases at V and 0 bases at J, with 11 bases between. CDR3 DNA sequence: TGTGCCAGTAGTCCCACGGTCGTTAGCAATCAGCCCCAGCATTTT. Encoded protein: CASSPTVVSNQPQHF. Full variable domain (missing parts from reference TRBV19 and TRBJ1-5): DGGITQSPKYLFRKEGQNVTLSCEQNLNHDAMYWYRQDPGQGLRLIYYSQIVNDFQKGDIAEGYSVSREKKESFPLTVTSAQKNPTAFYLCASSPTVVSNQPQHFGDGTRLSIL.

This clonotype was counted only a few times. A junction boundary mismatches the germline segment, possibly from a read error. The gene calls are TRBV7-7 and TRBJ2-1; 8 bases match TRBD1. This CDR3 comprises 15 residues. Germline lookup yields CDR1 SSHAT and CDR2 FNYEAQ (reference sequence). CDR3 sequence (DNA): TGTGCTAGCAGCGAAGGGACAGGCTCCTACAATGAGCAGTTCTTC. Protein: CASSEGTGSYNEQFF.

This chain joins TRBV11-2 and TRBJ1-1; a weak D match, TRBD1 (5 bases). V gave up 0 bases and J gave up 1 base, with 12 bases separating them. Germline V gene data show CDR1 as SGHAT and CDR2 as FQNNGV. The CDR3 totals 16 residues. The CDR3 DNA is TGTGCCAGCAGCTTAGAATGGGGACGGTCGAACACTGAAGCTTTCTTT. The encoded protein is CASSLEWGRSNTEAFF. Full variable domain (missing parts from reference TRBV11-2 and TRBJ1-1): EAGVAQSPRYKIIEKRQSVAFWCNPISGHATLYWYQQILGQGPKLLIQFQNNGVVDDSQLPKDRFSAERLKGVDSTLKIQPAKLEDSAVYLCASSLEWGRSNTEAFFGQGTRLTVV.

This clonotype was observed at least ten times. The V call is TRBV20-1, the J call TRBJ1-2, with D perhaps matching TRBD1 (5 bases). From germline, CDR1 is DFQATT and CDR2 SNEGSKA (reference sequence). Trimming shortened V by 5 bases and J by 4 bases, and 17 bases separated the two germline ends. This CDR3 has 14 residues. CDR3 region: CSAYPPGSGYGYTF. CDR3 coding DNA: TGCAGTGCTTACCCCCCAGGGTCCGGCTATGGCTACACCTTC.

This clonotype showed up many times. This chain links TRBV15 with TRBJ2-5; D might be TRBD1 or TRBD2, each matching 5 bases. CDR3 size: 17 residues. V was shortened by 0 bases and J by 5 bases, with 19 bases between the two germline ends. Germline loops: CDR1 LNHNV, CDR2 YYDKDF (reference sequence). CDR3 nucleotide sequence: TGTGCCACCAGCAGAGATGCTCCGGGGCGCACGGGGGAGACCCAGTACTTC. It encodes CATSRDAPGRTGETQYF.

V and J are TRBV12-3 or TRBV12-4 and TRBJ2-3, with 10 positions matching TRBD2. The V segment lost 3 bases and the J segment 6 bases; nucleotides outside the gene matches: 12. The CDR3 length is 17 residues. CDR3 in amino acids: CASSFGWLAGVGDTQYF. DNA of the CDR3: TGTGCCAGCAGTTTCGGTTGGCTAGCGGGAGTCGGGGATACGCAGTATTTT.

This clonotype showed up many times. The chain employs TRBV2 and TRBJ2-7; unclear D gene. Germline V CDR1 and CDR2: SNHLY, FYNNEI. V was shortened by 1 base and J by 7 bases, with 17 bases between the two germline ends. This CDR3 contains 15 residues. The CDR3 DNA is TGTGCCAGCAGTGAAGAAGAGGAACCTACTATAGAGCAGTACTTC. Its protein is CASSEEEEPTIEQYF. Based on the CDR3 plus reference TRBV2 and TRBJ2-7, the full variable domain is EPEVTQTPSHQVTQMGQEVILRCVPISNHLYFYWYRQILGQKVEFLVSFYNNEISEKSEIFDDQFSVERPDGSNFTLKIRSTKLEDSAMYFCASSEEEEPTIEQYFGPGTRLTVT.

This clonotype was found many times. The junction differs from germline at one of its ends, possibly a read error. This chain links TRBV7-7 with TRBJ2-7; TRBD1 matches 8 bases. The length of the CDR3 is 13 residues. Germline values: CDR1 SSHAT, CDR2 FNYEAQ (reference sequence). DNA of the CDR3: TGTGCTAGCAGCAGAGACGACAGGGGCGAGCAGTACTTC. Translated: CASSRDDRGEQYF.

In its sample, this clonotype was seen many times. This chain links TRBV12-3 or TRBV12-4 with TRBJ1-2; no clear D gene. Trimming left V 6 bases short and J 8 bases short, with 10 bases between. This CDR3 has 11 amino acids. This CDR3 reads CASRSLGGYTF. The CDR3, as DNA: TGTGCCAGCAGGTCACTCGGAGGCTACACCTTC.

The rearrangement uses TRBV5-1 and TRBJ2-7; tentatively, D is TRBD2 (5 bases). Germline values: CDR1 SGHRS, CDR2 YFSETQ. This CDR3 is built from 14 residues. The V and J ends lost 3 bases and 2 bases respectively, with 12 bases between them. The CDR3 sequence is CASSSDGGAYEQYF. CDR3 coding DNA: TGCGCCAGCAGCTCCGACGGAGGAGCCTACGAGCAGTACTTC.

This clonotype has just a few counts. The chain's CDR3 is CASSLDSGNLFYEQYF. CDR3 sequence (DNA): TGTGCCAGCAGCTTAGATAGCGGGAATCTTTTCTACGAGCAGTACTTC. This chain uses TRBV11-2 with TRBJ2-7; 8 nucleotides agree with TRBD2. CDR3 length: 16 amino acids. V shed 0 bases and J 3 bases; nucleotides not matched to a gene: 7. Germline V gene sequence: CDR1 SGHAT, CDR2 FQNNGV.

V gene TRBV7-2 combines with J gene TRBJ1-3, with 7 bases aligning to TRBD1. Germline values: CDR1 SGHTA, CDR2 FQGNSA. After removal of 5 bases from V and 3 bases from J, the junction contained 7 bases not matched to a gene. The CDR3 spans 15 residues. In nucleotides, the CDR3 is TGTGCCAGCAGCCGAGAGGGGACAGTTGGAAACACCATATATTTT. This codes for CASSREGTVGNTIYF.

The CDR3 DNA reads TGTGCCAGCAGCGTAGCCGGGTTCGGATCCTACAATGAGCAGTTCTTC. It yields the protein CASSVAGFGSYNEQFF. The genes are TRBV9 and TRBJ2-1; the D is unclear. V was pared by 0 bases and J by 1 base, with 11 bases between. In germline, CDR1 is SGDLS, CDR2 YYNGEE. The CDR3 loop spans 16 amino acids.

A few counts support this clonotype. The rearrangement joins TRBV25-1 to TRBJ1-2, with D possibly matching TRBD1 (5 bases). Trimming cost V 5 bases and J 3 bases, with 13 bases left between them. This CDR3 is 14 amino acids long. Germline CDR1 reads MGHDK; CDR2 reads SYGVNS. CDR3 in amino acids: CASSSGTIDYGYTF. In DNA, the CDR3 is TGTGCCAGCAGTTCCGGGACTATAGACTATGGCTACACCTTC.

As to this clonotype: Because the CDR3 is missing its conserved closing phenylalanine or tryptophan, this is likely a read error. This rearrangement joins TRBV20-1 to TRBJ2-2; D gene ambiguous. V was shortened by 6 bases and J by 4 bases, with 12 bases between the two germline ends. The germline CDR1 and CDR2 sequences are DFQATT and SNEGSKA (reference sequence). The CDR3 runs 13 residues. CDR3 sequence reads: CSALHGITGELFL. CDR3 sequence (DNA): TGCAGTGCGCTTCACGGAATCACCGGGGAGCTGTTTCTT.

The chain carries TRBV2 and TRBJ1-4; no reliable D call. The CDR3 covers 15 residues. Germline values: CDR1 SNHLY, CDR2 FYNNEI. Deletions cut 5 bases from V and 3 bases from J, with 13 bases between. CDR3 nucleotide sequence: TGTGCCAGCAGTTACGTCCGGGGTGCTAATGAAAAACTGTTTTTT. This codes for CASSYVRGANEKLFF.

CDR3 bases: TGTGCCAGTAGTATAGATCTATCCGACATTGAGGCTTTCTTT. It yields the protein CASSIDLSDIEAFF. The chain links TRBV19 to TRBJ1-1; D not resolved. Trimming removed 0 bases from V and 11 bases from J, with 16 bases in between. Germline CDR1 LNHDA, CDR2 SQIVND (reference sequence). The CDR3 is 14 amino acids.

This clonotype occurred once. The chain is built from TRBV29-1 and TRBJ2-5, with TRBD2 matching 7 bases. Germline V gene sequence: CDR1 SQVTM, CDR2 ANQGSEA. The V segment lost 4 bases and the J segment 2 bases; nucleotides outside the gene matches: 4. The CDR3 is 13 residues long. The CDR3 spells CSVGLAVQETQYF. The CDR3, as DNA: TGCAGCGTTGGCCTAGCGGTGCAAGAGACCCAGTACTTC.

This sequence joins TRBV5-1 and TRBJ2-3; perhaps TRBD1 as D (5 bases). Germline CDR1 and CDR2: SGHRS and YFSETQ. Trimming took 3 bases from V and 6 from J, leaving 11 bases between them. The CDR3 is 13 residues long. Here the CDR3 DNA reads TGCGCCAGCAGCTCCGCAGGGATCGATACGCAGTATTTT. Translation: CASSSAGIDTQYF.

The gene calls are TRBV11-2 and TRBJ2-1, with TRBD1 matching over 9 bases. The length of the CDR3 is 15 residues. Germline V gene sequence: CDR1 SGHAT, CDR2 FQNNGV. V dropped 5 bases and J dropped 0; count of bases not matched to a gene: 2. In DNA, the CDR3 is TGTGCCAGCAGCAAGGGACAGGGCTCCTACAATGAGCAGTTCTTC. Amino acids: CASSKGQGSYNEQFF. The entire variable domain, with the rest obtained from reference TRBV11-2 and TRBJ2-1, is as follows: EAGVAQSPRYKIIEKRQSVAFWCNPISGHATLYWYQQILGQGPKLLIQFQNNGVVDDSQLPKDRFSAERLKGVDSTLKIQPAKLEDSAVYLCASSKGQGSYNEQFFGPGTRLTVL.

The V call is TRBV4-3, the J call TRBJ2-7; tentative D call: TRBD2 (7 bases). CDR3 length equals 15 residues. CDR1 and CDR2 from the germline V gene are LGHNA and YSLEER. V was shortened by 5 bases and J by 2 bases, with 16 bases between the two germline ends. This chain's CDR3 is CASSAGASGTYEQYF. CDR3 sequence (DNA): TGCGCCAGCAGCGCGGGGGCTAGCGGAACCTACGAGCAGTACTTC.

The rearrangement links TRBV9 to TRBJ1-5; D is unresolved. Trimming pared 0 bases from V and 6 bases from J, leaving 1 base between. CDR3 length: 11 residues. Per the germline V gene, CDR1 is SGDLS and CDR2 is YYNGEE. CDR3 bases: TGTGCCAGCAGCGTAGTTCAGCCCCAGCATTTT. Encoded protein: CASSVVQPQHF.

This clonotype was counted ten times or more. The chain is built from TRBV2 and TRBJ2-3; D is undetermined. Germline lookup yields CDR1 SNHLY and CDR2 FYNNEI. The CDR3 sequence is 15 residues long. Trimming left V 0 bases short and J 2 bases short, with 9 bases between. CDR3 sequence: CASSEAISYTDTQYF. The CDR3, as DNA: TGTGCCAGCAGTGAAGCTATATCTTACACAGATACGCAGTATTTT. Based on the CDR3 plus reference TRBV2 and TRBJ2-3, the full variable domain is EPEVTQTPSHQVTQMGQEVILRCVPISNHLYFYWYRQILGQKVEFLVSFYNNEISEKSEIFDDQFSVERPDGSNFTLKIRSTKLEDSAMYFCASSEAISYTDTQYFGPGTRLTVL.